Listed below are T cell receptor beta chains from one sample, sequenced in a study of blood T cells in healthy people across ages. In TCRdb, the 5' RACE reads were re-called with MiXCR into one record per CDR3 protein. This table holds under 2 million distinct CDR3 sequences, about 32% found once. Sample: blood. Source of these receptors: a woman aged 25-40 years in good health. CDR3s include the opening cysteine and the closing phenylalanine or tryptophan. The order of the fields is V gene, clone size, D gene, J gene, CDR3 protein, CDR3 DNA. D genes are given only for firm matches. Only some rows state a clone size, as once, few, many or a class for expanded clones.

V gene: TRBV3-1
clone size: -
D gene: -
J gene: TRBJ2-3
CDR3 protein: CASSQGLEGDTQYF
CDR3 DNA: TGTGCCAGCAGCCAAGGACTAGAAGGGGATACGCAGTATTTT

V gene: TRBV12-5
clone size: -
D gene: TRBD1
J gene: TRBJ1-1
CDR3 protein: CASAPDRGQAFF
CDR3 DNA: TGTGCTAGTGCCCCGGACAGGGGGCAGGCTTTCTTT

V gene: TRBV4-1
clone size: many
D gene: -
J gene: TRBJ1-2
CDR3 protein: CASSQVGTGGYTF
CDR3 DNA: TGCGCCAGCAGCCAAGTGGGAACGGGCGGCTACACCTTC

V gene: TRBV24-1
clone size: -
D gene: -
J gene: TRBJ1-2
CDR3 protein: CATSDLRGGYTF
CDR3 DNA: TGTGCCACCAGTGATCTTAGGGGTGGCTACACCTTC

V gene: TRBV11-2
clone size: -
D gene: -
J gene: TRBJ2-7
CDR3 protein: CASSLGTGSFEQYF
CDR3 DNA: TGTGCCAGCAGCTTGGGTACAGGATCTTTCGAGCAGTACTTC

V gene: TRBV7-2
clone size: few
D gene: -
J gene: TRBJ2-5
CDR3 protein: CASNPAGEWQETQYF
CDR3 DNA: TGTGCCAGCAACCCAGCCGGGGAGTGGCAGGAGACCCAGTACTTC

V gene: TRBV28
clone size: -
D gene: -
J gene: TRBJ1-2
CDR3 protein: CASSLVVTGSKLNYGYTF
CDR3 DNA: TGTGCCAGCAGTTTGGTCGTTACAGGGTCAAAACTTAACTATGGCTACACCTTC

V gene: TRBV10-3
clone size: once
D gene: -
J gene: TRBJ2-2
CDR3 protein: CAISAVGVDTGELFF
CDR3 DNA: TGTGCCATCAGTGCTGTGGGGGTTGACACCGGGGAGCTGTTTTTT

V gene: TRBV27
clone size: -
D gene: -
J gene: TRBJ1-2
CDR3 protein: CASSSAPGGQSNYGYTF
CDR3 DNA: TGTGCCAGCAGTTCGGCCCCGGGTGGACAGTCTAACTATGGCTACACCTTC

V gene: TRBV4-1
clone size: -
D gene: TRBD2
J gene: TRBJ2-1
CDR3 protein: CASSQSPGTSGSSNEQFF
CDR3 DNA: TGCGCCAGCAGCCAATCACCCGGGACTAGCGGGAGCTCTAATGAGCAGTTCTTC

V gene: TRBV7-2
clone size: few
D gene: TRBD1
J gene: TRBJ2-7
CDR3 protein: CASSYLPGQGGEQYF
CDR3 DNA: TGTGCCAGCAGCTACCTTCCGGGACAGGGAGGCGAGCAGTACTTC

V gene: TRBV6-1
clone size: many
D gene: -
J gene: TRBJ2-1
CDR3 protein: CASSEVANHEQFF
CDR3 DNA: TGTGCCAGCAGTGAAGTGGCTAACCATGAGCAGTTCTTC

V gene: TRBV13
clone size: few
D gene: -
J gene: TRBJ2-3
CDR3 protein: CASAPRTDTQYF
CDR3 DNA: TGTGCCAGCGCGCCTCGCACAGATACGCAGTATTTT

V gene: TRBV13
clone size: -
D gene: -
J gene: TRBJ2-4
CDR3 protein: CASSLGAGTGREQYF
CDR3 DNA: TGTGCCAGCAGCTTAGGCGCGGGGACTGGACGGGAGCAGTACTTC

V gene: TRBV20-1
clone size: few
D gene: TRBD2
J gene: TRBJ2-7
CDR3 protein: CSARYAGGFAEQYF
CDR3 DNA: TGCAGTGCTAGATATGCGGGAGGGTTCGCCGAGCAGTACTTC

V gene: TRBV20-1
clone size: -
D gene: TRBD2
J gene: TRBJ2-7
CDR3 protein: CSAAGLVGGWNIYEQYF
CDR3 DNA: TGCAGTGCAGCGGGACTAGTGGGGGGATGGAATATTTACGAGCAGTACTTC

V gene: TRBV20-1
clone size: -
D gene: -
J gene: TRBJ1-1
CDR3 protein: CSALPGGNTEAFF
CDR3 DNA: TGCAGTGCGCTACCGGGGGGGAACACTGAAGCTTTCTTT

V gene: TRBV29-1
clone size: -
D gene: TRBD1
J gene: TRBJ1-1
CDR3 protein: CSVESTGIAFF
CDR3 DNA: TGCAGCGTTGAATCGACAGGGATAGCTTTCTTT

V gene: TRBV5-1
clone size: -
D gene: -
J gene: TRBJ2-1
CDR3 protein: CASSPRPSGTTDNEQFF
CDR3 DNA: TGCGCCAGCAGCCCTAGACCTTCCGGGACCACCGACAATGAGCAGTTCTTC

V gene: TRBV21-1
clone size: -
D gene: -
J gene: TRBJ2-4
CDR3 protein: CAPSWTWTKNIQYF
CDR3 DNA: TGTGCCCCCTCCTGGACCTGGACCAAAAACATTCAGTACTTC

V gene: TRBV10-2
clone size: few
D gene: -
J gene: TRBJ2-5
CDR3 protein: CARSLGVQETQYF
CDR3 DNA: TGCGCCCGCAGTCTGGGCGTCCAAGAGACCCAGTACTTC

V gene: TRBV10-3
clone size: -
D gene: TRBD1
J gene: TRBJ2-1
CDR3 protein: CAISEHGTGGRGEQFF
CDR3 DNA: TGTGCCATCAGTGAGCATGGGACAGGGGGCCGTGGTGAGCAGTTCTTC

V gene: TRBV4-2
clone size: few
D gene: -
J gene: TRBJ2-1
CDR3 protein: CASSQVPPGNEQFF
CDR3 DNA: TGTGCCAGCAGCCAAGTTCCCCCAGGGAATGAGCAGTTCTTC

V gene: TRBV3-1
clone size: few
D gene: TRBD2
J gene: TRBJ2-5
CDR3 protein: CASSRWAGGGETQYF
CDR3 DNA: TGTGCCAGCAGCCGCTGGGCGGGAGGAGGGGAGACCCAGTACTTC

V gene: TRBV7-2
clone size: few
D gene: TRBD2
J gene: TRBJ2-1
CDR3 protein: CASSAGTSGRAIYEQFF
CDR3 DNA: TGTGCCAGCAGCGCCGGGACTAGCGGGAGGGCCATCTATGAGCAGTTCTTC

V gene: TRBV27
clone size: -
D gene: -
J gene: TRBJ2-7
CDR3 protein: CASSPYWGEQYF
CDR3 DNA: TGTGCCAGCAGTCCTTATTGGGGCGAGCAGTACTTC

V gene: TRBV27
clone size: -
D gene: -
J gene: TRBJ2-1
CDR3 protein: CANRSEHIDSYNGQFF
CDR3 DNA: TGTGCCAACAGATCCGAGCATATCGATTCCTACAATGGGCAGTTCTTC

V gene: TRBV7-9
clone size: many
D gene: -
J gene: TRBJ2-1
CDR3 protein: CASSSPHEGSSYNEQFF
CDR3 DNA: TGTGCCAGCAGCTCGCCCCACGAGGGAAGCTCCTACAATGAGCAGTTCTTC